This T cell receptor (beta chain) was identified during a study of siplizumab effects on memory and regulatory T cells. Assayed TCR templates numbered about 90,000 for each sample. Using immunoSEQ multiplex PCR, the repertoire was profiled, and TCRdb retains in-frame clones only, with some absent. The table has tens of thousands of clones, approximately 93% seen once; the top ten hold roughly 0.3%. This clone was seen more than once but under ten times. The antigen is not known. From germline, CDR1 is SGHNT and CDR2 YENEEA. This CDR3 is built from 14 residues. The germline V and J ends were trimmed by 2 bases and 2 bases, with 9 bases remaining between them. Whole-study results and caveats: Siplizumab gave mappable alloreactive CD4+ clones an average Treg-derived fraction of roughly 72%, against over 25% in controls. Confirmation was lacking for the suppressive function of proliferating Tregs derived from siplizumab cultures. A major contribution to the alloresponse seemed to be made by naive T cells, which seemed more diverse than memory cells.

The chain carries TRBV11-3 and TRBJ1-2; D not certain. Material for sequencing was non-Treg CD4+ T cells sorted from blood. The clonotype was recovered from a human donor in good health. CDR3 in DNA: TGTGCCAGCAGCTTATACTCACAGAACTATGGCTACACCTTC. As protein: CASSLYSQNYGYTF. Full variable domain (missing parts from reference TRBV11-3 and TRBJ1-2): EAGVVQSPRYKIIEKKQPVAFWCNPISGHNTLYWYLQNLGQGPELLIRYENEEAVDDSQLPKDRFSAERLKGVDSTLKIQPAELGDSAVYLCASSLYSQNYGYTFGSGTRLTVV.